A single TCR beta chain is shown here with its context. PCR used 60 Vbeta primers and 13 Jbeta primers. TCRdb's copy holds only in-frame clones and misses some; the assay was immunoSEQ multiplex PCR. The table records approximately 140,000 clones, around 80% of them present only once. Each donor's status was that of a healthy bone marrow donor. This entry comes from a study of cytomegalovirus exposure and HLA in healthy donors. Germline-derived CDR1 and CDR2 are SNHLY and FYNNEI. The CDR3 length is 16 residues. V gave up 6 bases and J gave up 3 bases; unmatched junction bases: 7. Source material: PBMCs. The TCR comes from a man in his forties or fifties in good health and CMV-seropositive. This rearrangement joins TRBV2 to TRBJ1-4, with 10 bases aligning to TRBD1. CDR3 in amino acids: CASRHTGTGANEKLFF. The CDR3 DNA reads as TGTGCCAGCAGACACACTGGGACAGGGGCTAATGAAAAACTGTTTTTT.